This T cell receptor (beta chain) is drawn from a study of blood T cells in healthy people across ages. Per germline, CDR1 DFQATT and CDR2 SNEGSKA (reference sequence). The CDR3 extends over 15 amino acids. It was with a sample-barcoded 5' primer and a J-beta primer mix that a second PCR of about 6 to 12 cycles was run. A single record per CDR3 protein comes from TCRdb applying MiXCR to the 5' RACE reads. The data contain more than 600,000 distinct CDR3 sequences, approximately 25% of them seen just once; the ten biggest clones take up 8% to 10%. These records were also assigned to another study, of T cells of mothers and their children.

This clonotype originated in a boy younger than 18 in good health. Material: blood. The V call is TRBV20-1, the J call TRBJ2-5, with a tentative D call TRBD2 (6 bases). The J call may be faulty, since TRBJ2-1 better matches the DNA end. CDR3 in DNA: TGCAGTGCTAGAGGAGAACTAGCCGGTTCCAATGAGCAGTTCTTC. It is translated as CSARGELAGSNEQFF.